The 26 T cell receptor beta chains presented below share a single source sample, sequenced in a study of T cell changes during pregnancy in multiple sclerosis. Clones were sequenced by immunoSEQ multiplex PCR, and TCRdb holds only the in-frame ones, with some missing. The table has tens of thousands of clones, 80% to 95% seen once. The sequencing here drew on CD4+ T cells from peripheral blood mononuclear cells, taken after pregnancy. These TCRs come from a female donor in good health, enrolled as a control in a pregnancy study.

This chain's CDR3 is CASSPRLAGYNEQFF. The CDR3 DNA reads as TGTGCCAGCAGCCCTCGGCTAGCGGGCTACAATGAGCAGTTCTTC. V and J are TRBV9 and TRBJ2-1, with 8 bases fitting TRBD2. Germline V gene sequence: CDR1 SGDLS, CDR2 YYNGEE. This CDR3 region has 15 residues. V lost 4 bases and J lost 3; bases outside the gene matches: 6.

The CDR3 here is CASSLVAGWGTNYGYTF. CDR3 nucleotides: TGTGCCAGCAGTTTAGTGGCAGGGTGGGGAACTAACTATGGCTACACCTTC. The V call is TRBV27, the J call TRBJ1-2; weak D call: TRBD1 (5 bases). CDR3 length: 17 residues. Trimming cost V 2 bases and J 0 bases, with 16 bases left between them. The germline V gene encodes CDR1 MNHEY and CDR2 SMNVEV (reference sequence).

The chain employs TRBV5-6 and TRBJ2-3; no clear D gene. This CDR3 region has 13 residues. CDR1 is SGHDT, CDR2 YYEEEE, per germline. Trimming removed 1 base from V and 2 bases from J, with 5 bases in between. CDR3 region: CASSLSITDTQYF. CDR3 bases: TGTGCCAGCAGCTTGTCTATCACAGATACGCAGTATTTT.

The rearrangement joins TRBV5-1 to TRBJ2-1; 11 nucleotides line up with TRBD2. The germline V gene encodes CDR1 SGHRS and CDR2 YFSETQ. V dropped 4 bases and J dropped 4; count of bases not matched to a gene: 4. This CDR3 is built from 15 residues. The DNA for the CDR3 is TGCGCCAGCAGCCAAACTAGCGGGGGTTACAATGAGCAGTTCTTC. It yields the protein CASSQTSGGYNEQFF. Looking up the rest from reference TRBV5-1 and TRBJ2-1 gives the full variable domain: KAGVTQTPRYLIKTRGQQVTLSCSPISGHRSVSWYQQTPGQGLQFLFEYFSETQRNKGNFPGRFSGRQFSNSRSEMNVSTLELGDSALYLCASSQTSGGYNEQFFGPGTRLTVL.

The chain joins TRBV7-8 to TRBJ1-2; no definite D call. CDR3 length: 14 amino acids. The V gene lost 5 bases and the J gene lost 0 bases, with 10 bases spanning the gap. Germline CDR1 and CDR2: SGHVS and FQNEAQ. CDR3 sequence (DNA): TGTGCCAGCAGCCCCGACGGGACTAACTATGGCTACACCTTC. This codes for CASSPDGTNYGYTF. Full variable domain (rest looked up from reference TRBV7-8 and TRBJ1-2): GAGVSQSPRYKVAKRGQDVALRCDPISGHVSLFWYQQALGQGPEFLTYFQNEAQLDKSGLPSDRFFAERPEGSVSTLKIQRTQQEDSAVYLCASSPDGTNYGYTFGSGTRLTVV.

The chain carries TRBV7-8 and TRBJ1-5, with D tentatively TRBD1 (5 bases). The CDR3 has 13 residues. Germline V gives CDR1 SGHVS, CDR2 FQNEAQ. V was clipped by 5 bases and J by 4 bases, with 9 bases between them. The CDR3 reads CASSAPGNQPQHF. The DNA for the CDR3 is TGTGCCAGCAGCGCCCCAGGGAATCAGCCCCAGCATTTT.

The chain couples TRBV5-1 to TRBJ1-1, with D maybe TRBD1 (6 bases). Germline V gene data show CDR1 as SGHRS and CDR2 as YFSETQ. CDR3 length: 14 residues. The ends were cut back, 2 bases at V and 4 bases at J, with 12 bases in the middle. The CDR3 DNA reads TGCGCCAGCAGCTTACCAGGGGCCAGCACTGAAGCTTTCTTT. This gives the protein CASSLPGASTEAFF.

The J gene is TRBJ2-3, the V gene TRBV9; TRBD1 aligns across 7 bases. Trimming at V came to 4 bases and at J to 2 bases, leaving 4 bases not matched to a gene. CDR1 SGDLS and CDR2 YYNGEE come from the germline V gene. This CDR3 has 14 residues. The CDR3 DNA follows: TGTGCCAGCAGCCGGGACAGCTACACAGATACGCAGTATTTT. The encoded protein is CASSRDSYTDTQYF.

The chain joins TRBV15 to TRBJ2-7; tentative D call: TRBD2 (5 bases). Germline loops: CDR1 LNHNV, CDR2 YYDKDF (reference sequence). This CDR3 is 13 amino acids long. The V end lost 0 bases, the J end lost 4 bases, and 7 bases lay between the germline ends. The CDR3, as DNA: TGTGCCACCAGCAGAGATGGAGGTTACGAGCAGTACTTC. Protein sequence: CATSRDGGYEQYF.

This chain connects TRBV11-2 to TRBJ2-1; 9 bases are shared with TRBD2. The CDR3 consists of 16 residues. Per germline, CDR1 SGHAT and CDR2 FQNNGV. V lost 1 base to trimming and J lost 8 bases; unmatched junction nucleotides: 9. CDR3 nucleotide sequence: TGTGCCAGCAGCTTAGGAGGAGCGGGAGGACTAGATGAGCAGTTCTTC. Its translation: CASSLGGAGGLDEQFF.

The CDR3 nucleotides read TGTGCCAGCAGTGCTCTCAGGGGTGACACTGAAGCTTTCTTT. It is translated as CASSALRGDTEAFF. The rearrangement joins TRBV9 to TRBJ1-1; D might be TRBD1 (6 bases). The CDR3 contains 14 residues. CDR1 is SGDLS, CDR2 YYNGEE, per germline. Trimming cost V 5 bases and J 3 bases, with 14 bases left between them.

The genes are TRBV6-1 and TRBJ2-7; TRBD2 aligns across 9 bases. Germline V lookup: CDR1 MNHNS, CDR2 SASEGT. V trimming: 7 bases; J trimming: 3 bases; junction bases outside the gene matches: 10. The CDR3 is 15 amino acids. The CDR3: CASTPREGRIYEQYF. The CDR3 DNA follows: TGTGCCAGCACCCCGCGGGAGGGCCGTATCTACGAGCAGTACTTC.

This chain connects TRBV15 to TRBJ2-3, with TRBD2 matching over 7 bases. Germline V gene sequence: CDR1 LNHNV, CDR2 YYDKDF (reference sequence). This CDR3 has 19 amino acids. V lost 2 bases, J lost 2 bases, and 16 bases stayed unmatched. The CDR3 nucleotides read TGTGCCACCAGCAGACCTCCCCGGGACTACAAATCTTTCACAGATACGCAGTATTTT. The encoded protein is CATSRPPRDYKSFTDTQYF.

The gene calls are TRBV7-2 and TRBJ2-7, with 12 bases lining up with TRBD2. V lost 6 bases, J lost 7 bases, and 10 bases stayed unmatched. The CDR3 is 15 amino acids. The germline CDR1 and CDR2 sequences are SGHTA and FQGNSA. The chain's CDR3 is CASSPRTSGVREQYF. The CDR3 region has the DNA TGTGCCAGCAGTCCCCGGACTAGCGGGGTAAGGGAGCAGTACTTC.

This clone was seen just once. The chain carries TRBV6-5 and TRBJ2-7, with TRBD1 matching 10 bases. CDR3 length: 15 amino acids. V was pared by 2 bases and J by 7 bases, with 8 bases of the junction left unmatched. Germline CDR1 reads MNHEY; CDR2 reads SVGAGI. The CDR3 bases are TGTGCCAGCAGTTACCTGGGACAGGGGACGGGGGAGCAGTACTTC. As protein: CASSYLGQGTGEQYF.

This clone was seen just once. The chain is built from TRBV5-1 and TRBJ1-1; weak D call: TRBD1 (5 bases). This CDR3 has 16 residues. From germline, CDR1 is SGHRS and CDR2 YFSETQ. Trimming removed 0 bases at V and 1 base at J, with 13 bases between. CDR3 nucleotides: TGCGCCAGCAGCTTGGCTCTTTCGCAGGGGAACACTGAAGCTTTCTTT. Amino acids: CASSLALSQGNTEAFF. The full variable domain, in which reference TRBV5-1 and TRBJ1-1 provide the parts outside the CDR3, is KAGVTQTPRYLIKTRGQQVTLSCSPISGHRSVSWYQQTPGQGLQFLFEYFSETQRNKGNFPGRFSGRQFSNSRSEMNVSTLELGDSALYLCASSLALSQGNTEAFFGQGTRLTVV.

This chain connects TRBV28 to TRBJ1-2; 8 nucleotides line up with TRBD1. CDR3 size: 11 residues. Germline V gene data show CDR1 as MDHEN and CDR2 as SYDVKM. V gave up 6 bases and J gave up 10 bases; unmatched junction bases: 4. CDR3 sequence: CASSSRGPYTF. CDR3 DNA: TGTGCCAGCAGCTCCAGGGGGCCCTACACCTTC.

The genes are TRBV28 and TRBJ2-5; D perhaps matches TRBD1 (5 bases). The CDR3 loop spans 18 amino acids. With 3 bases removed from V and 0 bases from J, the gap between germline ends came to 20 bases. Germline V gene data show CDR1 as MDHEN and CDR2 as SYDVKM. The CDR3 bases are TGTGCCAGCAGTTTTGGGGCTTTGGCTTCCGGATACCAAGAGACCCAGTACTTC. Its translation is CASSFGALASGYQETQYF.

A few counts support this clone. The chain recombines TRBV7-2 with TRBJ1-1; no firm D call. Trimming cost V 1 base and J 7 bases, with 10 bases left between them. Germline V gene lookup returns CDR1 SGHTA and CDR2 FQGNSA. The CDR3 has 13 residues. The CDR3 DNA sequence: TGTGCCAGCAGCTTAGTCGATTGGCTTGAAGCTTTCTTT. This encodes CASSLVDWLEAFF. Looking up the rest from reference TRBV7-2 and TRBJ1-1 gives the full variable domain: GAGVSQSPSNKVTEKGKDVELRCDPISGHTALYWYRQSLGQGLEFLIYFQGNSAPDKSGLPSDRFSAERTGGSVSTLTIQRTQQEDSAVYLCASSLVDWLEAFFGQGTRLTVV.

The table lists this clone with a count of one. The rearrangement uses TRBV18 and TRBJ1-2; possibly TRBD1 for D (5 bases). The germline V and J ends were trimmed by 4 bases and 7 bases, with 10 bases remaining between them. Germline assignment: CDR1 KGHSH and CDR2 LQKENI. This CDR3 comprises 12 residues. The CDR3 region has the DNA TGTGCCAGCTCACGATTTAGGGGTGGCTACACCTTC. Its protein product is CASSRFRGGYTF.

The chain uses TRBV19 and TRBJ1-2; no definite D call. CDR1 is LNHDA, CDR2 SQIVND, per germline (reference sequence). The CDR3 covers 16 residues. The V and J ends lost 3 bases and 4 bases respectively, with 18 bases between them. The CDR3 region is CASSILQSTSSYGYTF. CDR3 bases: TGTGCCAGTAGTATTTTACAGAGTACCAGTTCCTATGGCTACACCTTC.

The chain recombines TRBV14 with TRBJ2-1; 14 nucleotides match TRBD2. The germline CDR1 and CDR2 sequences are SGHDN and FVKESK. The junction had 10 bases not matched to a gene; V was cut back by 4 bases and J by 5 bases. The CDR3 is 18 residues long. For the CDR3, the DNA is TGTGCCAGCAGCCGAGGACTAGCGGGGGGTCGGCGGCACAATGAGCAGTTCTTC. It translates to CASSRGLAGGRRHNEQFF.

The chain links TRBV6-1 to TRBJ2-1; the match to TRBD2 covers 13 bases. The J segment lost 10 bases and the V segment lost 4 bases, leaving 7 bases of the junction unmatched. The CDR3 has 15 amino acids. Germline V gives CDR1 MNHNS, CDR2 SASEGT. The CDR3 protein is CASSATSGGAWEQFF. DNA for the CDR3: TGTGCCAGCAGTGCTACTAGCGGGGGGGCTTGGGAGCAGTTCTTC.

The chain couples TRBV2 to TRBJ1-5, with D perhaps matching TRBD1 (5 bases). The CDR3 sequence is 14 residues long. The germline V gene encodes CDR1 SNHLY and CDR2 FYNNEI. The V gene lost 3 bases and the J gene lost 3 bases, with 9 bases spanning the gap. CDR3 in amino acids: CASSDTGVNQPQHF. In DNA form, the CDR3 reads TGTGCCAGCAGTGACACGGGGGTCAATCAGCCCCAGCATTTT. The full variable domain, with the rest looked up from reference TRBV2 and TRBJ1-5, is EPEVTQTPSHQVTQMGQEVILRCVPISNHLYFYWYRQILGQKVEFLVSFYNNEISEKSEIFDDQFSVERPDGSNFTLKIRSTKLEDSAMYFCASSDTGVNQPQHFGDGTRLSIL.

The chain recombines TRBV6-1 with TRBJ1-2; D gene uncertain. Trimming pared 5 bases from V and 0 bases from J, leaving 10 bases between. The CDR3 loop spans 14 amino acids. CDR1 and CDR2 from the germline V gene are MNHNS and SASEGT. The CDR3 protein is CASSITGTNYGYTF. The CDR3 nucleotides are TGTGCCAGCAGTATTACCGGGACTAACTATGGCTACACCTTC.

The chain links TRBV9 to TRBJ1-1; D is unresolved. The CDR3 sequence is 16 residues long. Germline V CDR1 and CDR2: SGDLS, YYNGEE. Trimming removed 1 base from V and 0 bases from J, with 13 bases in between. The DNA of the CDR3 is TGTGCCAGCAGCGTATCGGGCGGGCTAATGAACACTGAAGCTTTCTTT. Its translation: CASSVSGGLMNTEAFF.